These 6 T cell receptor beta chains share one sample of origin, sequenced in a study of vaccination and CD4 T cells after COVID-19. The treatment was: roughly 10-day PBMC culture with coronavirus spike peptide pools or control peptides (ViraFEST assay). With the Oncomine TCR Beta short-read assay, DNA from cultured CD4+ T cells was sequenced. From the PCR reads, TCRdb called clonotypes with MiXCR, one entry per CDR3 protein. The sample contains about 18,000 distinct CDR3 sequences, just under 80% of which appear only once. For these TCRs, the target antigens are not known. This specimen was CD4+ T cells from blood, cultured in vitro, taken after SARS-CoV-2 vaccination. The receptors stem from a human donor who received a COVID-19 vaccine.

The chain links TRBV21-1 to TRBJ1-1. TRBV21-1 constitutes a pseudogene. CDR3 length equals 14 residues. CDR3 bases: TGTGCCAGCAGCAAAGCAGGGCTGTACACTGAAGCTTTCTTT. Its translation: CASSKAGLYTEAFF.

The chain recombines TRBV7-9 with TRBJ2-2, with TRBD1 identical over 9 bases. CDR3 length: 15 amino acids. Looked up from germline, CDR1 is SEHNR and CDR2 is FQNEAQ (reference sequence). V was clipped by 5 bases and J by 4 bases; unmatched bases: 5. CDR3 in amino acids: CASSSDRGSTGELFF. The CDR3 DNA reads as TGTGCCAGCAGCAGCGACAGGGGGTCCACCGGGGAGCTGTTTTTT.

V usage is TRBV7-2 and J usage is TRBJ2-2; 11 bases align to TRBD2. Germline assignment: CDR1 SGHTA and CDR2 FQGNSA. V lost 5 bases to trimming and J lost 9 bases; unmatched junction nucleotides: 8. The CDR3 totals 15 residues. CDR3 coding DNA: TGTGCCAGCAGCCATGGGACTAGCGGAGGGAGGGAGCTGTTTTTT. Translation gives CASSHGTSGGRELFF.

The V gene is TRBV7-2, the J gene TRBJ2-5, with 9 bases fitting TRBD2. Per the germline V gene, CDR1 is SGHTA and CDR2 is FQGNSA. The CDR3 runs 16 residues. Germline trimming cut 1 base from V and 5 bases from J; bases unmatched to any gene: 8. The CDR3 is CASSLVLAGPGETQYF. The CDR3 region has the DNA TGTGCCAGCAGCTTAGTGCTAGCGGGGCCAGGGGAGACCCAGTACTTC.

This clonotype was seen only a few times. The chain joins TRBV7-8 to TRBJ1-5; D is perhaps TRBD1 (5 bases). This CDR3 is 13 amino acids long. V dropped 4 bases and J dropped 7 bases, with 11 bases sitting between them. Germline CDR1 and CDR2: SGHVS and FQNEAQ. DNA for the CDR3: TGTGCCAGCAGCTCTCGAAAGGGGCAGCCCCAGCATTTT. It yields the protein CASSSRKGQPQHF.

The chain carries TRBV6-1 and TRBJ1-2; D might be TRBD1 (5 bases). The CDR3 contains 16 residues. Trimming left V 2 bases short and J 2 bases short, with 15 bases between. Per germline, CDR1 MNHNS and CDR2 SASEGT. The CDR3 nucleotides read TGTGCCAGCAGTGAAACCGGTGAGGGGTGGAACTATGGCTACACCTTC. Its translation is CASSETGEGWNYGYTF.